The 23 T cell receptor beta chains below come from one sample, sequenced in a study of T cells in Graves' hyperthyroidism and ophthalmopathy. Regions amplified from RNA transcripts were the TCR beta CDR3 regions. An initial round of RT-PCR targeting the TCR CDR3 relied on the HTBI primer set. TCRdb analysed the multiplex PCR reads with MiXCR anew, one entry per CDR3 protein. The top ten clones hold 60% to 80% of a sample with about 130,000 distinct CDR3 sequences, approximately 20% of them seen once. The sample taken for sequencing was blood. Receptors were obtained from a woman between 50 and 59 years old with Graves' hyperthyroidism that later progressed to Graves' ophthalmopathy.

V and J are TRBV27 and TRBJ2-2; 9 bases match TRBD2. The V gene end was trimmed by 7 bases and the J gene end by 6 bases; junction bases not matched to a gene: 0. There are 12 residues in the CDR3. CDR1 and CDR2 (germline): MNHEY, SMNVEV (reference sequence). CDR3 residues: CASKRGAGELFF. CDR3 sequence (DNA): TGTGCCAGCAAGCGGGGGGCCGGGGAGCTGTTTTTT.

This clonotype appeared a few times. The CDR3 sequence is CASIATGTGNSPLHF. As DNA, the CDR3 is TGTGCCAGCATCGCTACCGGGACAGGGAATTCACCCCTCCACTTT. This chain links TRBV28 with TRBJ1-6; TRBD1 agrees at 9 bases. The germline CDR1 and CDR2 sequences are MDHEN and SYDVKM. After removal of 7 bases from V and 7 bases from J, the junction contained 8 bases not matched to a gene. The CDR3 totals 15 residues. Looking up the rest from reference TRBV28 and TRBJ1-6 gives the full variable domain: DVKVTQSSRYLVKRTGEKVFLECVQDMDHENMFWYRQDPGLGLRLIYFSYDVKMKEKGDIPEGYSVSREKKERFSLILESASTNQTSMYLCASIATGTGNSPLHFGNGTRLTVT.

CDR3 region: CASFDTGATYEQYF. DNA for the CDR3: TGCGCCAGCTTTGACACAGGTGCTACCTACGAGCAGTACTTC. This chain joins TRBV5-1 and TRBJ2-7, with TRBD1 as a possible D gene (5 bases). CDR1 is SGHRS and CDR2 is YFSETQ in the germline V gene. CDR3 length: 14 amino acids. V lost 7 bases and J 2 bases, leaving 16 bases between the germline ends.

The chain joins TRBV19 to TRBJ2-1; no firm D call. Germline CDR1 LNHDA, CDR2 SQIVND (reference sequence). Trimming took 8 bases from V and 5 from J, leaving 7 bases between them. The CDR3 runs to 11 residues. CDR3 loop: CASYRNNEQFF. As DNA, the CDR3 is TGTGCCAGTTATCGAAACAATGAGCAGTTCTTC.

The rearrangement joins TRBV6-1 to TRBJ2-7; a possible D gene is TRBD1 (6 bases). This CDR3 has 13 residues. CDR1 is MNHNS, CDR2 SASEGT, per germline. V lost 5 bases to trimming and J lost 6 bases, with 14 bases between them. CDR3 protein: CASSPLGAVEQYF. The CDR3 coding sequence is TGTGCCAGCAGTCCCTTGGGGGCCGTCGAGCAGTACTTC.

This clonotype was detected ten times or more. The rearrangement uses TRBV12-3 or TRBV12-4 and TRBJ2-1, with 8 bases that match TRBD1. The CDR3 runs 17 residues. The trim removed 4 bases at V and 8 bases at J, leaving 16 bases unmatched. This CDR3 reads CASSSLITGQGRYEQFF. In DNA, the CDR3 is TGTGCCAGCAGTTCCCTCATTACAGGACAGGGAAGATATGAGCAGTTCTTC.

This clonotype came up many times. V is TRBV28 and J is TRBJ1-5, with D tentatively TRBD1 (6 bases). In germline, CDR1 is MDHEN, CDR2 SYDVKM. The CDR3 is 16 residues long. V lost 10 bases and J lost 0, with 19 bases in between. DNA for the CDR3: TGTGCCACCATATATGGGGGGCTGTATAGCAATCAGCCCCAGCATTTT. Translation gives CATIYGGLYSNQPQHF.

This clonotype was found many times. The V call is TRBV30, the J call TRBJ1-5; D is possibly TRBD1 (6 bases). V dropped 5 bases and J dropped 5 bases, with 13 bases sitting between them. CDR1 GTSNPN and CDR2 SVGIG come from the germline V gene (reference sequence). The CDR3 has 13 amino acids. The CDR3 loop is CAWGRGGDQPQHF. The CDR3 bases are TGTGCCTGGGGGAGAGGGGGAGATCAGCCCCAGCATTTT.

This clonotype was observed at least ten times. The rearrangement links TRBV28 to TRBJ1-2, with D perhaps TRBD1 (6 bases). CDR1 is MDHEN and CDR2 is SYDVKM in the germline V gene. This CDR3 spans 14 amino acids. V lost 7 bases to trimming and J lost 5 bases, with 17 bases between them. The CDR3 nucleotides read TGTGCCAGCACCCTAGACAGGTTCCTTTATGGCTACACCTTC. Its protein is CASTLDRFLYGYTF.

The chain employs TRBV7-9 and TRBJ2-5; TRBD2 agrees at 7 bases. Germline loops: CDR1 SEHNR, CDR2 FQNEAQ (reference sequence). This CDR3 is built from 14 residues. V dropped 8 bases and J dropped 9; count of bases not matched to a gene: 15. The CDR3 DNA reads TGTGCCAGCCGAACCCGGGACTACTCGGATCCCCAGTACTTC. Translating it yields CASRTRDYSDPQYF. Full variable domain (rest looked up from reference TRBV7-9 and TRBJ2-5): DTGVSQNPRHKITKRGQNVTFRCDPISEHNRLYWYRQTLGQGPEFLTYFQNEAQLEKSRLLSDRFSAERPKGSFSTLEIQRTEQGDSAMYLCASRTRDYSDPQYFGPGTRLLVL.

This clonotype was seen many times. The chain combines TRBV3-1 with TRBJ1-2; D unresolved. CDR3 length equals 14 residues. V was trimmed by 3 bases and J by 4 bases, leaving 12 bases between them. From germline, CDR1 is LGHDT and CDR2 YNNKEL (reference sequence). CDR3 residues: CASSQQVRGYGYTF. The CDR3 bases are TGTGCCAGCAGCCAGCAGGTACGAGGCTATGGCTACACCTTC.

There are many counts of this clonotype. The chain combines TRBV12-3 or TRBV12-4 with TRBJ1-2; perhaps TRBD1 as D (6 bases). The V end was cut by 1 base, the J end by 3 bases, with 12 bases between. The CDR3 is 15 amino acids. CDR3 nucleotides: TGTGCCAGCAGTTTAGTCAGGGGACTGGACTATGGCTACACCTTC. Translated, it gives CASSLVRGLDYGYTF.

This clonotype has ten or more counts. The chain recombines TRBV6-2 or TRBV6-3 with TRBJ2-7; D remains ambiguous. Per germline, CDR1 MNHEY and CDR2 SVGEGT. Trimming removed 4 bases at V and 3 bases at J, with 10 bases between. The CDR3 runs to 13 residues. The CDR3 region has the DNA TGTGCCAGCAGTTCGGGCGGAAACTACGAGCAGTACTTC. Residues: CASSSGGNYEQYF.

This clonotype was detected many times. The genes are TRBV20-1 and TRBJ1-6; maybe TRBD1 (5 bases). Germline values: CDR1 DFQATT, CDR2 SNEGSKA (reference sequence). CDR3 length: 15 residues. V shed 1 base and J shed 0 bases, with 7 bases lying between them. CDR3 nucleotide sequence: TGCAGTGCTAGAGCGGGGGGCTCCTATAATTCACCCCTCCACTTT. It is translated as CSARAGGSYNSPLHF.

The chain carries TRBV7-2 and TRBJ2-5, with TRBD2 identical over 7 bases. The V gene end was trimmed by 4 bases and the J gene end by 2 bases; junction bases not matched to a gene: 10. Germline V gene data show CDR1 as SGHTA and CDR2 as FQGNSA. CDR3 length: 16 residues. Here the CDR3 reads CASSSSSSGGQETQYF. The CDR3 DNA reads TGTGCCAGCAGCTCATCATCCTCGGGGGGACAAGAGACCCAGTACTTC.

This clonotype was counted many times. In nucleotides, the CDR3 is TGCAGTGCTAGTTACGCGGCGGGCACTGAAGCTTTCTTT. Translating it yields CSASYAAGTEAFF. J is TRBJ1-1 and V is TRBV20-1; no clear D. Germline V gene sequence: CDR1 DFQATT, CDR2 SNEGSKA (reference sequence). The CDR3 contains 13 residues. Trimming left V 3 bases short and J 4 bases short, with 12 bases between.

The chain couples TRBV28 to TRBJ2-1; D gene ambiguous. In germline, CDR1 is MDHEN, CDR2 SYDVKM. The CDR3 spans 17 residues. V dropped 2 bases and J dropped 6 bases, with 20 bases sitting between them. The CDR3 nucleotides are TGTGCCAGCAGTTTAAATAGGTACGGGTTTAAATCCAATGAGCAGTTCTTC. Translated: CASSLNRYGFKSNEQFF.

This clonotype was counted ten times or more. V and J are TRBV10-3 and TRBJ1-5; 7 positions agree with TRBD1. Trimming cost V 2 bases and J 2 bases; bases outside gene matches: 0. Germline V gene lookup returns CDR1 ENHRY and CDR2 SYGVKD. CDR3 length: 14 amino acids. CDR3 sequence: CAISETGGNQPQHF. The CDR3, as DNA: TGTGCCATCAGTGAGACAGGGGGCAATCAGCCCCAGCATTTT.

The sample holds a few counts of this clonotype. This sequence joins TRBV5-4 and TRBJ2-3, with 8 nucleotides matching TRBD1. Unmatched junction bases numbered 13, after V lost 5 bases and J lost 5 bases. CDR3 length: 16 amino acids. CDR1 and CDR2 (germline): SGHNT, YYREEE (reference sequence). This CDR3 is CASRARRTGSIDTQYF. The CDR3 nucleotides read TGTGCCAGCAGGGCCCGGAGGACAGGGTCCATAGATACGCAGTATTTT.

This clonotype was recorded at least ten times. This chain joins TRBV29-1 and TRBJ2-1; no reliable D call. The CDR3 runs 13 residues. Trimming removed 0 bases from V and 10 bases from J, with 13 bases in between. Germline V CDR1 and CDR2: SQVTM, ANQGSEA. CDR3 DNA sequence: TGCAGCGTTGAAGAGCGTAGCACCTTAGAGCAGTTCTTC. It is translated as CSVEERSTLEQFF.

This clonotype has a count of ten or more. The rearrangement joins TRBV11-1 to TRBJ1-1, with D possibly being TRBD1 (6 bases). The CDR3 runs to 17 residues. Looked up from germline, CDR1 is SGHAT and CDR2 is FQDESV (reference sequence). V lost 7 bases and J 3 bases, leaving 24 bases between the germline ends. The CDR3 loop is CASTNYGLLAGDTEAFF. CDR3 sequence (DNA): TGTGCCAGCACCAACTACGGGTTGCTAGCAGGGGACACTGAAGCTTTCTTT.

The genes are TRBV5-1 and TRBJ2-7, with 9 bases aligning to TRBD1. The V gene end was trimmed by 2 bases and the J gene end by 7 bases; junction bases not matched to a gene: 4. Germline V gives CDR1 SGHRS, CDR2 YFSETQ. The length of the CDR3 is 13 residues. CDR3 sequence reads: CASSLQGAEEQYF. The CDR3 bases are TGCGCCAGCAGCTTACAGGGGGCGGAAGAGCAGTACTTC.

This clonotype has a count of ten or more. CDR3 region: CASSPRTGITDTQYF. The CDR3 nucleotides are TGTGCCAGCAGTCCAAGGACAGGGATCACAGATACGCAGTATTTT. The chain carries TRBV12-3 or TRBV12-4 and TRBJ2-3; TRBD1 matches 8 bases. The V gene end was trimmed by 5 bases and the J gene end by 2 bases; junction bases not matched to a gene: 6. The CDR3 loop spans 15 amino acids.